This is a list of T cell receptor beta chains from one sample in a study of cytomegalovirus exposure and HLA in healthy donors. Generated by immunoSEQ multiplex PCR, the TCRdb table keeps only in-frame clones and is missing some. The sample gives 120,000 to 150,000 clones, roughly 87% of which show up once; 0.4% to 0.55% is in the top ten. Sequencing input: PBMCs. The receptors here all came from a woman aged 40-49 years in good health and CMV-seronegative. Each CDR3 is given with its conserved first and last residue. D genes are given only for firm matches. Rows may omit the clone size; those that give it use once, few, many or a size class.

j_call v_call clone_size d_call cdr3_nt cdr3_aa
TRBJ2-7 TRBV11-2 - - TGTGCCAGCAGGGGCAGCTCCTACGAGCAGTACTTC CASRGSSYEQYF
TRBJ2-2 TRBV7-9 - TRBD2 TGTGCCAGCAGCTTAGGACTAGCGGGGACCGGGGAGCTGTTTTTT CASSLGLAGTGELFF
TRBJ2-7 TRBV11-2 - TRBD1 TGTGCCAGCAGCTCATGGGACAGGGGGAACGAGCAGTACTTC CASSSWDRGNEQYF
TRBJ2-4 TRBV7-8 - TRBD2 TGTGCCAGCAGCTTATGGCGGGAGAGTCTACTAGCCAAAAACATTCAGTACTTC CASSLWRESLLAKNIQYF
TRBJ1-1 TRBV7-9 - - TGTTCCAGCAGCTCCGGGGCTGAAGCTTTCTTT CSSSSGAEAFF
TRBJ2-2 TRBV19 - TRBD2 TGTGCCAGTAGGACCGGGACTAGGGGCACCGGGGAGCTGTTTTTT CASRTGTRGTGELFF
TRBJ2-7 TRBV27 - TRBD2 TGTGCCAGCAGTCCCCTCCTAGCGGGAGGGCCAAACGAGCAGTACTTC CASSPLLAGGPNEQYF
TRBJ1-2 TRBV6-5 - - TGTGCCAGCAGTACTCAGGAGACAGGCTATGGCTACACCTTC CASSTQETGYGYTF
TRBJ1-1 TRBV9 - - TGTGCCAGCAGCGACGGCCGGGGAAACACTGAAGCTTTCTTT CASSDGRGNTEAFF
TRBJ2-1 TRBV7-8 - - TGTGCCAGCAGCTTAACGTCTGGCGGATCGAATGAGCAGTTCTTC CASSLTSGGSNEQFF
TRBJ2-7 TRBV18 once TRBD1 TGTGCCAGCTCATTCGGACAGGACGAGCAGTACTTC CASSFGQDEQYF
TRBJ2-1 TRBV9 - TRBD1 TGTGCCAGCAGCGGGGGAGGCGCGGGACAGGGTAGGAATGAGCAGTTCTTC CASSGGGAGQGRNEQFF
TRBJ2-3 TRBV9 - - TGTGCCAGCAGCGTAACCGGGGGAGCAGATACGCAGTATTTT CASSVTGGADTQYF
TRBJ2-2 TRBV19 - - TGTGCCAGTAGTGGTGCAGGGTCAAACACCGGGGAGCTGTTTTTT CASSGAGSNTGELFF
TRBJ2-1 TRBV27 - - TGTGCCAGCAGTGTTCTAAGCGGTGGCTCCTACAATGAGCAGTTCTTC CASSVLSGGSYNEQFF
TRBJ2-1 TRBV27 - TRBD2 TGTGCCAGCAGTTTTCAGCGGGAGGCGACTTGGCCCAATGAGCAGTTCTTC CASSFQREATWPNEQFF
TRBJ2-3 TRBV4-2 - - TGTGCCAGCAGCCAAGCAGGTGCTAGCGGCACAGATACGCAGTATTTT CASSQAGASGTDTQYF
TRBJ2-2 TRBV7-3 - - TGTGCCAGCAGTTATAACACCGGGGAGCTGTTTTTT CASSYNTGELFF
TRBJ1-2 TRBV4-1 - TRBD1 TGCGCCAGCAGCCAAGATTCCAGGGGGGACTATGGCTACACCTTC CASSQDSRGDYGYTF
TRBJ2-7 TRBV9 - TRBD2 TGTGCCAGCAGCGAGGGACCAGCGGGAGGATTCCACGAGCAGTACTTC CASSEGPAGGFHEQYF
TRBJ1-1 TRBV11-3 once - TGTGCCAGCAGCCCTCAGACCCCGACAATAAACACTGAAGCTTTCTTT CASSPQTPTINTEAFF
TRBJ2-7 TRBV7-9 - - TGTGCCAGCAGCTTAGCGGGGGGTTCCGAGCAGTACTTC CASSLAGGSEQYF
TRBJ2-6 TRBV6-1 - - TGTGCCACTACCCGGGGAGCGTCTGGGGCCAACGTCCTGACTTTC CATTRGASGANVLTF
TRBJ1-2 TRBV11-3 - TRBD1 TGTGCCAGCAGCTCGCAGGGGGCTGGGTATGGCTACACCTTC CASSSQGAGYGYTF
TRBJ1-1 TRBV5-1 - TRBD1 TGCGCCAGCAGCTTGGGGGCAGGGGGCACTGAAGCTTTCTTT CASSLGAGGTEAFF
TRBJ2-3 TRBV5-1 once - TGCGCCAGCAGCATAGCCACGGACACAGATACGCAGTATTTT CASSIATDTDTQYF
TRBJ2-1 TRBV30 once - TGTGCCTGGAGGGCGACTGGTGAGCAGTTCTTC CAWRATGEQFF
TRBJ2-5 TRBV19 - TRBD2 TGTGCCAGTAGTATGACTAGCAGGGAGACCCAGTACTTC CASSMTSRETQYF
TRBJ2-5 TRBV4-2 once TRBD2 TGTGCCAGCAGCCAAGAAGGTCGCCTAGCGGAAGAGACCCAGTACTTC CASSQEGRLAEETQYF
TRBJ1-1 TRBV7-9 few - TGTGCCAGCAGCCAAACTAACACTGAAGCTTTCTTT CASSQTNTEAFF
TRBJ2-3 TRBV27 - TRBD2 TGTGCCAGCAGTTTATCGCCGGGGGGGTTAGATACGCAGTATTTT CASSLSPGGLDTQYF
TRBJ2-3 TRBV6-1 - - TGTGCCAGCAGTATAGCTGGAGGCACAGATACGCAGTATTTT CASSIAGGTDTQYF
TRBJ2-1 TRBV28 once TRBD2 TGTGCCAGCGGGGGTAGCGGGAGTTCCTACAATGAGCAGTTCTTC CASGGSGSSYNEQFF
TRBJ2-6 TRBV11-2 - - TGTGCCAGCAGCTTAGGGACAGGGAGGGGCACCGGGGCCAACGTCCTGACTTTC CASSLGTGRGTGANVLTF
TRBJ2-1 TRBV30 - - TGTGCCGGGTCAGGATACAATGAGCAGTTCTTC CAGSGYNEQFF
TRBJ2-5 TRBV7-9 once - TGTGCCAGCAGTCGGGCGGGAGAGACCCAGTACTTC CASSRAGETQYF
TRBJ2-6 TRBV4-1 - - TGCGCCAGCAGCCAAGATGGGAGTCCCTCTGGGGCCAACGTCCTGACTTTC CASSQDGSPSGANVLTF
TRBJ2-1 TRBV7-2 - TRBD2 TGTGCCAGCAGCTTAGTACGACTAGCTGTCTACAATGAGCAGTTCTTC CASSLVRLAVYNEQFF
TRBJ1-1 TRBV7-9 - TRBD1 TGTGCCAGCACCTGGGGACAGGGGGTAAAAGCTTTCTTT CASTWGQGVKAFF
TRBJ2-2 TRBV7-9 - TRBD2 TGTGCCAGCAGCCCACTAGCGGGAGGGCGGAACACCGGGGAGCTGTTTTTT CASSPLAGGRNTGELFF
TRBJ1-5 TRBV5-6 - TRBD1 TGTGCCAGCAGCCTCGCCCGACAGGGAAGCAATCAGCCCCAGCATTTT CASSLARQGSNQPQHF
TRBJ1-1 TRBV5-1 - - TGCGCCAGCAGCTTGGGACAGAGCAACACTGAAGCTTTCTTT CASSLGQSNTEAFF
TRBJ2-1 TRBV29-1 - TRBD2 TGCAGCGTTTTGGGACTAGCGGGAGTTTATCACAATGAGCAGTTCTTC CSVLGLAGVYHNEQFF
TRBJ1-3 TRBV28 - - TGTGCCAGCACGTCTTTCTCTGGAAACACCATATATTTT CASTSFSGNTIYF
TRBJ2-7 TRBV11-3 - TRBD1 TGTGCCAGCAGCTTAGCTTATGGACAGGGAGAGCAGTACTTC CASSLAYGQGEQYF
TRBJ2-1 TRBV7-9 - - TGTGCCAGCAGCTACTCTCATGCGGGATACTCGGCAATCGAGCAGTTCTTC CASSYSHAGYSAIEQFF
TRBJ2-1 TRBV5-8 - TRBD2 TGTGCCAGCAGCTTGGACGGGAGGGACAATGAGCAGTTCTTC CASSLDGRDNEQFF
TRBJ1-1 TRBV2 - - TGTGCCAGCAGTGAAGGACTCGGTGTCACTGAAGCTTTCTTT CASSEGLGVTEAFF
TRBJ2-7 TRBV7-2 - TRBD2 TGTGCCAGCAGCACAGGGGTAACTAGCGGGAGTAGAGAGCAGTACTTC CASSTGVTSGSREQYF
TRBJ2-2 TRBV7-2 once TRBD2 TGTGCCAGCGCTCGCTCGGCTAGCGGGATCCTCAACACCGGGGAGCTGTTTTTT CASARSASGILNTGELFF
TRBJ2-7 TRBV28 - - TGTGCCAGCAGGTGGACAGCCTACGAGCAGTACTTC CASRWTAYEQYF
TRBJ2-7 TRBV5-4 few TRBD1 TGTGCCAGCAGCTCCGGGACAGGGGCCTACGAGCAGTACTTC CASSSGTGAYEQYF
TRBJ2-7 TRBV6-1 - TRBD2 TGTGCCAGCAGTGCCCCCGCTAGCGGGTACTCGTACGAGCAGTACTTC CASSAPASGYSYEQYF